The 28 T cell receptor beta chains below were found in one sample sequenced in a study of cytomegalovirus exposure and HLA in healthy donors. PCR amplification relied on 60 Vbeta primers (plus 13 Jbeta primers). The repertoire was sequenced with immunoSEQ multiplex PCR; TCRdb's copy has only in-frame clones and lacks some. The sample lists fewer than 150,000 clones, 60% to 85% occurring once. Sequenced: PBMCs. The receptors originated from a man in his thirties or forties in good health and CMV-seronegative.

This sequence joins TRBV28 and TRBJ2-6; no clear D gene. The V gene lost 7 bases and the J gene lost 2 bases, with 9 bases spanning the gap. Germline values: CDR1 MDHEN, CDR2 SYDVKM. This CDR3 spans 14 amino acids. The CDR3 sequence is CASNEVPGANVLTF. The CDR3 DNA follows: TGTGCCAGCAACGAGGTTCCTGGGGCCAACGTCCTGACTTTC. Combining the CDR3 with reference TRBV28 and TRBJ2-6 gives the whole variable domain DVKVTQSSRYLVKRTGEKVFLECVQDMDHENMFWYRQDPGLGLRLIYFSYDVKMKEKGDIPEGYSVSREKKERFSLILESASTNQTSMYLCASNEVPGANVLTFGAGSRLTVL.

This clone was counted once. DNA for the CDR3: TGTGCCAGCAGTTACTCGAATAGGGGAAATCAGCCCCAGCATTTT. Amino acid sequence: CASSYSNRGNQPQHF. This rearrangement joins TRBV6-5 to TRBJ1-5; a weak D match, TRBD1 (5 bases). The ends were cut back, 0 bases at V and 4 bases at J, with 10 bases in the middle. CDR3 length: 15 amino acids. Germline V gene sequence: CDR1 MNHEY, CDR2 SVGAGI.

In the case of this clone: Its ends do not fully match the called genes, so a read error is possible. This same CDR3 is encoded by further DNA sequences in the sample. This chain uses TRBV5-8 with TRBJ2-3, with D perhaps matching TRBD2 (5 bases). Germline V CDR1 and CDR2: SGHTS, YDEGEE. The CDR3 runs to 15 residues. The CDR3 bases are TGTGCCAGCAGCTTGGAGGGCCAGCGGAAGGATACGCAGTACTTT. It translates to CASSLEGQRKDTQYF.

The rearrangement joins TRBV5-1 to TRBJ1-4; tentative D call: TRBD1 (6 bases). The CDR3 spans 14 residues. V was shortened by 3 bases and J by 0 bases, with 6 bases between the two germline ends. Per germline, CDR1 SGHRS and CDR2 YFSETQ. For the CDR3, the DNA is TGCGCCAGCAGCTGGACAGCAACTAATGAAAAACTGTTTTTT. This gives the protein CASSWTATNEKLFF.

Remarks on this clone: An end of the junction does not agree with germline; a read error may underlie this. The V call is TRBV9, the J call TRBJ1-1; maybe TRBD1 (6 bases). This CDR3 has 14 amino acids. Per the germline V gene, CDR1 is SGDLS and CDR2 is YYNGEE. The CDR3 reads CASSGGGENAEAFF. In nucleotides, the CDR3 is TGTGCCAGCAGCGGAGGGGGGGAGAACGCTGAAGCTTTCTTT.

The chain couples TRBV13 to TRBJ1-1; TRBD1 agrees at 9 bases. CDR1 and CDR2 from the germline V gene are PRHDT and FYEKMQ (reference sequence). Germline trimming cut 4 bases from V and 5 bases from J; bases unmatched to any gene: 11. CDR3 length equals 16 residues. CDR3 protein: CASSSGTGRLGTEAFF. As DNA, the CDR3 is TGTGCCAGCAGCTCCGGGACAGGGCGTTTGGGTACTGAAGCTTTCTTT.

A word on this clone: Other DNA sequences of this sample code for an identical CDR3. V usage is TRBV4-3 and J usage is TRBJ1-3, with TRBD1 identical over 9 bases. Germline CDR1 LGHNA, CDR2 YSLEER. The V and J ends lost 2 bases and 3 bases, in that order; junction bases with no gene match: 2. The CDR3 runs to 15 residues. CDR3 region: CASSQNRGLGNTIYF. In DNA form, the CDR3 reads TGCGCCAGCAGCCAAAACAGGGGGCTTGGAAACACCATATATTTT.

This CDR3 is CASSFSRDKPTYEQYF. The CDR3, as DNA: TGTGCCAGCAGTTTCAGCCGGGACAAACCGACCTACGAGCAGTACTTC. The chain uses TRBV28 and TRBJ2-7; possible D gene TRBD1, 6 bases. Germline CDR1 reads MDHEN; CDR2 reads SYDVKM. The CDR3 is made up of 16 amino acids. Between the trimmed V and J ends, which lost 3 bases and 2 bases, there was a span of 17 bases.

This chain joins TRBV6-5 and TRBJ2-7, with 10 positions matching TRBD1. CDR3 length: 16 residues. The V gene's germline CDR1 is MNHEY and CDR2 SVGAGI. The V and J ends lost 2 bases and 1 base, in that order; junction bases with no gene match: 5. Here the CDR3 reads CASSYIRTGGSYEQYF. As DNA, the CDR3 is TGTGCCAGCAGTTACATTCGGACAGGGGGTTCCTACGAGCAGTACTTC.

This chain uses TRBV2 with TRBJ2-2; D perhaps matches TRBD1 (6 bases). In germline, CDR1 is SNHLY, CDR2 FYNNEI. This CDR3 is 15 amino acids long. V lost 5 bases and J lost 2, with 12 bases in between. In nucleotides, the CDR3 is TGTGCCAGCAGTATTGACAGGTTCAACACCGGGGAGCTGTTTTTT. Translating gives CASSIDRFNTGELFF.

The V call is TRBV9, the J call TRBJ2-2; TRBD2 agrees at 9 bases. The V segment lost 1 base and the J segment 1 base; nucleotides outside the gene matches: 2. The CDR3 spans 16 residues. The germline CDR1 and CDR2 sequences are SGDLS and YYNGEE. CDR3 nucleotide sequence: TGTGCCAGCAGCGTAAGGACTAGCGTGAACACCGGGGAGCTGTTTTTT. This translates into CASSVRTSVNTGELFF.

V usage is TRBV28 and J usage is TRBJ2-3; TRBD1 matches 8 bases. The CDR3 loop spans 19 amino acids. V shed 5 bases, J shed 3 bases, and the junction held 19 bases outside the gene matches. The germline V gene encodes CDR1 MDHEN and CDR2 SYDVKM. The CDR3 is CASSPRQGARRWDTDTQYF. Written as DNA, the CDR3 is TGTGCCAGCAGTCCCCGTCAGGGGGCCAGAAGATGGGATACAGATACGCAGTATTTT.

The rearrangement links TRBV2 to TRBJ2-7; 14 nucleotides agree with TRBD2. The junction had 3 bases not matched to a gene; V was cut back by 5 bases and J by 0 bases. There are 16 residues in the CDR3. Germline V gene lookup returns CDR1 SNHLY and CDR2 FYNNEI. The CDR3 region is CASSPGTSGSSYEQYF. The CDR3 coding sequence is TGTGCCAGCAGTCCTGGGACTAGCGGGAGCTCCTACGAGCAGTACTTC.

This clone appeared a few times. J is TRBJ2-7 and V is TRBV5-6; the D gene is possibly TRBD2 (6 bases). Trimming removed 4 bases at V and 3 bases at J, with 23 bases between. The CDR3 is 17 residues long. Per the germline V gene, CDR1 is SGHDT and CDR2 is YYEEEE. DNA for the CDR3: TGTGCCAGCAGCAGACTGCCCCGGGAGCCAAAAGACTACGAGCAGTACTTC. Protein sequence: CASSRLPREPKDYEQYF.

The chain links TRBV5-1 to TRBJ2-7; no clear D. Germline-derived CDR1 and CDR2 are SGHRS and YFSETQ. The CDR3 extends over 13 amino acids. Trimming left V 5 bases short and J 5 bases short, with 14 bases between. CDR3 amino acids: CASRSAEMNEQYF. Here the CDR3 DNA reads TGCGCCAGCAGAAGCGCCGAGATGAACGAGCAGTACTTC.

The rearrangement links TRBV25-1 to TRBJ1-6; 7 positions match TRBD1. The CDR3 loop spans 16 amino acids. V lost 2 bases and J lost 9; bases outside the gene matches: 10. Germline-derived CDR1 and CDR2 are MGHDK and SYGVNS. The CDR3 reads CASSERGGGAGSPLHF. CDR3 DNA: TGTGCCAGCAGTGAACGAGGAGGGGGCGCAGGTTCACCCCTCCACTTT.

The V and J genes are TRBV6-1 and TRBJ2-7, with 7 positions matching TRBD1. V lost 3 bases, J lost 4 bases, and 9 bases stayed unmatched. The germline CDR1 and CDR2 sequences are MNHNS and SASEGT. CDR3 length: 15 amino acids. CDR3 in amino acids: CASSDGDRRLYEQYF. CDR3 nucleotide sequence: TGTGCCAGCAGTGATGGGGACAGACGCCTTTACGAGCAGTACTTC.

DNA of the CDR3: TGTGCCAGCAGTGAACTGGGCTCACCCCTCCACTTT. Its translation: CASSELGSPLHF. The chain combines TRBV25-1 with TRBJ1-6; no clear D. Trimming removed 2 bases from V and 10 bases from J, with 6 bases in between. CDR1 and CDR2 (germline): MGHDK, SYGVNS. This CDR3 has 12 residues.

The chain couples TRBV6-5 to TRBJ2-7; 8 nucleotides agree with TRBD1. CDR3 length: 14 amino acids. CDR1 and CDR2 from the germline V gene are MNHEY and SVGAGI. J gave up 2 bases and V 6 bases, and 6 bases lay outside the gene matches. In nucleotides, the CDR3 is TGTGCCAGCAGCCTTCGGGACAGGACCTACGAGCAGTACTTC. It translates to CASSLRDRTYEQYF.

V usage is TRBV6-1 and J usage is TRBJ1-2; 8 nucleotides agree with TRBD1. Germline assignment: CDR1 MNHNS and CDR2 SASEGT. The CDR3 loop spans 13 amino acids. The V and J ends lost 3 bases and 3 bases, in that order; junction bases with no gene match: 0. The CDR3 bases are TGTGCCAGCAGTGAGGGACAGGACTATGGCTACACCTTC. It codes for CASSEGQDYGYTF.

The chain is built from TRBV19 and TRBJ2-5, with TRBD2 matching over 10 bases. Trimming removed 5 bases from V and 2 bases from J; junction bases left unmatched: 5. The CDR3 covers 15 residues. Germline CDR1 and CDR2: LNHDA and SQIVND (reference sequence). CDR3 protein: CASSALAGPQETQYF. DNA of the CDR3: TGTGCCAGTAGTGCACTAGCGGGACCTCAAGAGACCCAGTACTTC.

The rearrangement uses TRBV14 and TRBJ1-1; D is perhaps TRBD1 (5 bases). Trimming took off 2 bases at V and 1 base at J, with 5 bases between the two ends. Germline lookup yields CDR1 SGHDN and CDR2 FVKESK. This CDR3 is 13 amino acids long. CDR3 protein: CASSQQGNTEAFF. The DNA of the CDR3 is TGTGCCAGCAGCCAACAGGGGAACACTGAAGCTTTCTTT.

The gene calls are TRBV5-6 and TRBJ2-5; tentative D call: TRBD1 (6 bases). Germline CDR1 reads SGHDT; CDR2 reads YYEEEE. The germline V and J ends were trimmed by 5 bases and 2 bases, with 13 bases remaining between them. This CDR3 comprises 14 residues. CDR3 loop: CASSYFTGQETQYF. The CDR3 DNA is TGTGCCAGCAGTTACTTTACAGGGCAAGAGACCCAGTACTTC.

The V call is TRBV7-9, the J call TRBJ1-1; no reliable D call. Germline V gene sequence: CDR1 SEHNR, CDR2 FQNEAQ (reference sequence). The length of the CDR3 is 14 residues. V gave up 5 bases and J gave up 6 bases, with 16 bases separating them. The CDR3 spells CASSETAGVAEAFF. The DNA of the CDR3 is TGTGCCAGCAGCGAAACTGCCGGGGTCGCTGAAGCTTTCTTT.

The V gene is TRBV13, the J gene TRBJ2-7; 7 bases line up with TRBD1. The ends lost 6 bases at V and 4 bases at J; junction bases unmatched: 6. Germline V CDR1 and CDR2: PRHDT, FYEKMQ (reference sequence). The CDR3 contains 13 residues. The CDR3 loop is CASSQGQLYEQYF. CDR3 sequence (DNA): TGTGCCAGCAGTCAGGGACAGTTATACGAGCAGTACTTC.

The chain recombines TRBV19 with TRBJ2-1; D gene unclear. The CDR3 is 13 residues long. CDR1 is LNHDA and CDR2 is SQIVND in the germline V gene (reference sequence). Trimming shortened V by 3 bases and J by 2 bases, and 5 bases separated the two germline ends. The CDR3 is CASSIVTYNEQFF. The CDR3 bases are TGTGCCAGTAGTATCGTTACCTACAATGAGCAGTTCTTC.

The CDR3 here is CASSLEDSRFF. The CDR3 DNA sequence: TGTGCCAGCAGCTTGGAGGACTCCCGGTTCTTC. The V and J genes are TRBV5-4 and TRBJ2-1; D might be TRBD2 (5 bases). Germline V gene sequence: CDR1 SGHNT, CDR2 YYREEE (reference sequence). The CDR3 covers 11 residues. Trimming cost V 0 bases and J 15 bases, with 10 bases left between them.

The chain joins TRBV5-5 to TRBJ2-1; D remains unclear. The germline gives CDR1 SGHKS, CDR2 YYEKEE (reference sequence). The CDR3 runs 13 residues. Trimming cost V 1 base and J 4 bases, with 6 bases left between them. CDR3 protein: CASSLTVYNEQFF. The CDR3 nucleotides are TGTGCCAGCAGCTTGACAGTTTACAATGAGCAGTTCTTC.